The next 8 T cell receptor beta chains were all read from a single sample in a study of T-cell memory formation after mild COVID-19. Each CDR3 protein gets one entry after TCRdb re-called the 5' RACE reads with MiXCR. The sample yields around 120,000 distinct CDR3 sequences, roughly 15% seen once. Material for sequencing was PBMCs or a T cell subset sorted from them (not recorded which). The receptors stem from an adult woman who had mild COVID-19 (a few samples of this study predate the infection). Cell type and time point are not known.

The genes are TRBV19 and TRBJ2-5, with D unclear. V dropped 2 bases and J dropped 5 bases, with 9 bases sitting between them. Germline V gives CDR1 LNHDA, CDR2 SQIVND (reference sequence). CDR3 length: 13 amino acids. The CDR3 is CASSIQVWETQYF. CDR3 nucleotide sequence: TGTGCCAGTAGTATACAGGTTTGGGAGACCCAGTACTTC. Variable domain in full (rest from reference TRBV19 and TRBJ2-5): DGGITQSPKYLFRKEGQNVTLSCEQNLNHDAMYWYRQDPGQGLRLIYYSQIVNDFQKGDIAEGYSVSREKKESFPLTVTSAQKNPTAFYLCASSIQVWETQYFGPGTRLLVL.

CDR3 amino acids: CASSMGQANIQYF. As DNA, the CDR3 is TGCGCCAGCAGCATGGGACAGGCCAACATTCAGTACTTC. The rearrangement links TRBV5-1 to TRBJ2-4, with 8 nucleotides matching TRBD1. The ends lost 4 bases at V and 7 bases at J; junction bases unmatched: 4. Germline V gene sequence: CDR1 SGHRS, CDR2 YFSETQ. The CDR3 is 13 residues long.

This clonotype was seen more than once but under ten times. The chain employs TRBV4-2 and TRBJ1-6, with D possibly being TRBD1 (5 bases). V was cut by 0 bases and J by 7 bases, with 7 bases left in between. CDR1 and CDR2 (germline): LGHNA, YNFKEQ. This CDR3 contains 14 residues. CDR3 residues: CASSQEDRNSPLHF. The DNA for the CDR3 is TGTGCCAGCAGCCAAGAAGACAGAAATTCACCCCTCCACTTT.

The chain has TRBV14 and TRBJ1-2; D is unresolved. V was pared by 5 bases and J by 5 bases, with 12 bases between. Germline CDR1 and CDR2: SGHDN and FVKESK. There are 13 residues in the CDR3. This chain's CDR3 is CASSVVASYGYTF. For the CDR3, the DNA is TGTGCCAGCAGCGTTGTCGCGTCATATGGCTACACCTTC. The full variable domain, rest sourced from reference TRBV14 and TRBJ1-2, is EAGVTQFPSHSVIEKGQTVTLRCDPISGHDNLYWYRRVMGKEIKFLLHFVKESKQDESGMPNNRFLAERTGGTYSTLKVQPAELEDSGVYFCASSVVASYGYTFGSGTRLTVV.

The chain combines TRBV3-1 with TRBJ2-2, with D perhaps TRBD1 (5 bases). This CDR3 is 17 amino acids long. V was clipped by 2 bases and J by 0 bases, with 13 bases between them. Germline lookup yields CDR1 LGHDT and CDR2 YNNKEL (reference sequence). The CDR3 loop reads CASSQYPPTANTGELFF. The CDR3 nucleotides are TGTGCCAGCAGCCAATATCCCCCGACAGCGAACACCGGGGAGCTGTTTTTT.

This clonotype was found many times. The chain has TRBV6-5 and TRBJ2-7; 8 bases fit TRBD1. The CDR3 spans 12 residues. CDR1 and CDR2 from the germline V gene are MNHEY and SVGAGI. V gave up 6 bases and J gave up 6 bases; unmatched junction bases: 4. CDR3 sequence: CASSVTGGEQYF. The CDR3 DNA reads TGTGCCAGCAGCGTCACAGGGGGCGAGCAGTACTTC.

The gene calls are TRBV12-3 or TRBV12-4 and TRBJ2-1; D possibly corresponds to TRBD2 (5 bases). The CDR3 loop spans 12 amino acids. V was pared by 5 bases and J by 12 bases, with 14 bases between. The CDR3 loop reads CASSPIGVGQFF. The CDR3 DNA sequence: TGTGCCAGCAGTCCTATCGGGGTTGGGCAGTTCTTC.

This clonotype has a handful of counts. The J gene is TRBJ1-1, the V gene TRBV18, with TRBD1 matching over 7 bases. The V gene end was trimmed by 3 bases and the J gene end by 8 bases; junction bases not matched to a gene: 6. Germline V lookup: CDR1 KGHSH, CDR2 LQKENI. The CDR3 covers 13 residues. The CDR3 region is CASSPATGQEAFF. CDR3 nucleotide sequence: TGTGCCAGCTCACCCGCGACAGGGCAGGAAGCTTTCTTT.